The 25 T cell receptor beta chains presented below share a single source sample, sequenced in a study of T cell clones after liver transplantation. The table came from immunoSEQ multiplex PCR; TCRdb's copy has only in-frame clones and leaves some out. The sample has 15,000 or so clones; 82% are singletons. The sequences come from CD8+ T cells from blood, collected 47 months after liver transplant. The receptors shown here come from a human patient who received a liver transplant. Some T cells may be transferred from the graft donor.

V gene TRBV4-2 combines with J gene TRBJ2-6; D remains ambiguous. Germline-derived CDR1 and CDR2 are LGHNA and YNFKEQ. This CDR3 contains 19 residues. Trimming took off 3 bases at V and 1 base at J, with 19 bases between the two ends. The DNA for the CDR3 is TGTGCCAGCAGCCAGAACTCCTTCCAGGCTCCGTCTGGGGCCAACGTCCTGACTTTC. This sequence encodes CASSQNSFQAPSGANVLTF.

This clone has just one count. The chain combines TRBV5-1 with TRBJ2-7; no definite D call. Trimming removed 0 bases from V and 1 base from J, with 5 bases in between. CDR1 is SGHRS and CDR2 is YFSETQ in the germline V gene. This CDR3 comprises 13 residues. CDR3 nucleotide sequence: TGCGCCAGCAGCTTGGAGGGTTCCTACGAGCAGTACTTC. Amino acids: CASSLEGSYEQYF.

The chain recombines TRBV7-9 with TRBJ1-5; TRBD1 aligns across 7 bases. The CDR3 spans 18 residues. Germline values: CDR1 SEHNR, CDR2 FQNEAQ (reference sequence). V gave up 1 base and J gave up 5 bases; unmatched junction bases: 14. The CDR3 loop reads CASSLEGAGLSWDQPQHF. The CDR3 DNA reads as TGTGCCAGCAGCTTAGAGGGGGCCGGGTTAAGTTGGGATCAGCCCCAGCATTTT.

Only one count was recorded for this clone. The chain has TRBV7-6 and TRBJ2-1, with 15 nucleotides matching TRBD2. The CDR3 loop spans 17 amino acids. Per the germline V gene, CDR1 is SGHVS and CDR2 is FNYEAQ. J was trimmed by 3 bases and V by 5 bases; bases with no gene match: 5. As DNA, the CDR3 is TGTGCCAGCAGCCTAGGGACTAGCGGGAGGTTCTACAATGAGCAGTTCTTC. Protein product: CASSLGTSGRFYNEQFF.

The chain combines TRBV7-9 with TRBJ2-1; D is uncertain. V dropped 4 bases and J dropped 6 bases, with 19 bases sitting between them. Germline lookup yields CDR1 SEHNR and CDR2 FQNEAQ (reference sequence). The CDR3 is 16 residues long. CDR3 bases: TGTGCCAGCAGCTCCGTCCGTGGGGTGAAGGTCAATGAGCAGTTCTTC. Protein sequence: CASSSVRGVKVNEQFF.

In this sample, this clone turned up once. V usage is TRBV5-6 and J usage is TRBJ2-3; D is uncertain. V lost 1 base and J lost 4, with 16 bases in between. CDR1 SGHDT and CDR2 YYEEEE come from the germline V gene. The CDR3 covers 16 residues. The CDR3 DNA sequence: TGTGCCAGCAGCTTGATTGCTAGTTTGTTCGCAGATACGCAGTATTTT. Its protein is CASSLIASLFADTQYF.

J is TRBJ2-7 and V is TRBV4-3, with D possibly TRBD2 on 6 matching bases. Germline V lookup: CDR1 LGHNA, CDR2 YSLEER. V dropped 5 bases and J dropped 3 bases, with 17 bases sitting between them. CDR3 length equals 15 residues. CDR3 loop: CASSDGRLGNYEQYF. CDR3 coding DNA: TGCGCCAGCAGCGACGGCCGACTAGGAAACTACGAGCAGTACTTC.

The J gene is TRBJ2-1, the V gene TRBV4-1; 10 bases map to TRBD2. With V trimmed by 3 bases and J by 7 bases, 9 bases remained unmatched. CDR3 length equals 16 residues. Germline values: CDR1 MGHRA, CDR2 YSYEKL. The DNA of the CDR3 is TGCGCCAGCAGCCAGACCCTAGCGGGAGCCCGGAATGAGCAGTTCTTC. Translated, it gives CASSQTLAGARNEQFF.

The CDR3 spells CASSHYAGAGEQYF. Here the CDR3 DNA reads TGTGCCAGCAGCCATTATGCAGGGGCTGGGGAGCAGTACTTC. The chain couples TRBV4-2 to TRBJ2-7, with D possibly being TRBD1 (6 bases). The CDR3 spans 14 residues. Germline assignment: CDR1 LGHNA and CDR2 YNFKEQ. The V and J ends lost 3 bases and 7 bases respectively, with 16 bases between them.

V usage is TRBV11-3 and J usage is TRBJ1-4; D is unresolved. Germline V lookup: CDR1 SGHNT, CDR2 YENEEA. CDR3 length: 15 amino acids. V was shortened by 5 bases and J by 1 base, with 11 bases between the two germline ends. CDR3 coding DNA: TGTGCCAGCAGCCCGGAGACACGAACTAATGAAAAACTGTTTTTT. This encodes CASSPETRTNEKLFF.

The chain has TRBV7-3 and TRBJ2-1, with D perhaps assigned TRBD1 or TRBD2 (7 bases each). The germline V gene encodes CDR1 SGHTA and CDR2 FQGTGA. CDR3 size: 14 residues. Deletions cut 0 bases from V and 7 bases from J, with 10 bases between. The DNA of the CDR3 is TGTGCCAGCAGCTTAACCCAGGGGGGGAATGAGCAGTTCTTC. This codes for CASSLTQGGNEQFF.

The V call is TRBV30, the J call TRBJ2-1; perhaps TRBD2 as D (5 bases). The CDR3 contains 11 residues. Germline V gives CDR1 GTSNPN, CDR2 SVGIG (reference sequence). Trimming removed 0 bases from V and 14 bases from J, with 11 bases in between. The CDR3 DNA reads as TGTGCCTGGAGTGTAACTAGTTTGGAGTTCTTC. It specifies CAWSVTSLEFF.

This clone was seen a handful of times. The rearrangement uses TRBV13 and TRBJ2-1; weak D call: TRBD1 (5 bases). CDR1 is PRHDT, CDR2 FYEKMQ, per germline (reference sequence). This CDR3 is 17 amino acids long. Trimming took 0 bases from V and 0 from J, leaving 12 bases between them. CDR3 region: CASSLGGGRGSYNEQFF. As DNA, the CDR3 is TGTGCCAGCAGCTTAGGCGGTGGAAGGGGCTCCTACAATGAGCAGTTCTTC.

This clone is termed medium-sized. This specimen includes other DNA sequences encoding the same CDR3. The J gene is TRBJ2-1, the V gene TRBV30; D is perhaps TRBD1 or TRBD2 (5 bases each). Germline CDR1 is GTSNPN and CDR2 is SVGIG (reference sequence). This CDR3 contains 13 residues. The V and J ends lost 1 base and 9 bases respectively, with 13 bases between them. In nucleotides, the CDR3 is TGTGCCTGGAGTGAGAGGGCAGGGTTTGAGCAGTTCTTC. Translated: CAWSERAGFEQFF.

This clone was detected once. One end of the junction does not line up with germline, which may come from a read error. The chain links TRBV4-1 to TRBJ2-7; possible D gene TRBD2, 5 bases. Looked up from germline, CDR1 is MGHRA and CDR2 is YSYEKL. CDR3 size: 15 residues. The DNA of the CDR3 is TGCGTCAGCAGCCAAGCAAAGGTCGGGACCTACGAGCAGTACTTC. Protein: CVSSQAKVGTYEQYF.

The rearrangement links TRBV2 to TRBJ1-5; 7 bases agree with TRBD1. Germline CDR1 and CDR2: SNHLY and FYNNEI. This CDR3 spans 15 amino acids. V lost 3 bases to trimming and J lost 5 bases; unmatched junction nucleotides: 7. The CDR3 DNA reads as TGTGCCAGCAGTGAGTACCCCGGGACAGATCAGCCCCAGCATTTT. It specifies CASSEYPGTDQPQHF.

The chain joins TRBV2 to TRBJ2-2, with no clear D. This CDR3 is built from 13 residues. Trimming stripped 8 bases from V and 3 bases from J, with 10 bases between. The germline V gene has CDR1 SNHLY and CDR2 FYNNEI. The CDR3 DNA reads TGTGCCAGCGACACCTTGGACACCGGGGAGCTGTTTTTT. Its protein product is CASDTLDTGELFF.

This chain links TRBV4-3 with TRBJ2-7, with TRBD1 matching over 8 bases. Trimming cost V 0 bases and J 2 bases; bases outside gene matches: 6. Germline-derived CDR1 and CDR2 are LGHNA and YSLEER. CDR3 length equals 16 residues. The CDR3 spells CASSQDRTGRTYEQYF. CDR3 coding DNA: TGCGCCAGCAGCCAAGACCGGACAGGGAGAACCTACGAGCAGTACTTC.

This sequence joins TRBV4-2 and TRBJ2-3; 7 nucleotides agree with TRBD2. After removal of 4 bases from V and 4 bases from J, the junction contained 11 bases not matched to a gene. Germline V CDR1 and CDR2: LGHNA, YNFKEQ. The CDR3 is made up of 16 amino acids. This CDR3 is CASSPRGRGWADTQYF. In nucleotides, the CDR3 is TGTGCCAGCAGCCCGCGAGGGCGGGGGTGGGCAGATACGCAGTATTTT.

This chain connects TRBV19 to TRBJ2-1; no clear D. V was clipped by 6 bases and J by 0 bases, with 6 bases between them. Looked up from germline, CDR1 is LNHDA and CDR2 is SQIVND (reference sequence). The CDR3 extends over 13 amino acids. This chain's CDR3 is CASSPSSYNEQFF. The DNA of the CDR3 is TGTGCCAGTAGCCCCAGCTCCTACAATGAGCAGTTCTTC.

CDR3 region: CASSDEENSGNTIYF. CDR3 bases: TGTGCCAGCAGCGACGAGGAGAACTCTGGAAACACCATATATTTT. The J gene is TRBJ1-3, the V gene TRBV9; D uncertain. The germline V gene encodes CDR1 SGDLS and CDR2 YYNGEE. This CDR3 contains 15 residues. V was shortened by 3 bases and J by 0 bases, with 10 bases between the two germline ends.

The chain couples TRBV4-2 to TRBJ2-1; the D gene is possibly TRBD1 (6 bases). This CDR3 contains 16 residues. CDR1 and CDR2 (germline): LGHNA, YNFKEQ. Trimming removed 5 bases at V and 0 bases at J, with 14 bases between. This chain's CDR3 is CASSLKGVSSYNEQFF. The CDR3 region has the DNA TGTGCCAGCAGCTTAAAGGGGGTTAGCTCCTACAATGAGCAGTTCTTC.

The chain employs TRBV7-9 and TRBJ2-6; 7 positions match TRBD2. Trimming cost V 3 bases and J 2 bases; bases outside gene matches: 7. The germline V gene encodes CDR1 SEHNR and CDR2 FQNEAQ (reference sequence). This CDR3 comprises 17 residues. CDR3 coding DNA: TGTGCCAGCAGCTTCTGGGGGGGAAGTGCTGGGGCCAACGTCCTGACTTTC. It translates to CASSFWGGSAGANVLTF.

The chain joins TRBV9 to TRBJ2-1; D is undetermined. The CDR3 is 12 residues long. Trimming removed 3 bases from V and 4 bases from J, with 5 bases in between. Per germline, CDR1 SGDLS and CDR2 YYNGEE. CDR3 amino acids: CASSADYNEQFF. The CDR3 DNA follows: TGTGCCAGCAGCGCCGATTACAATGAGCAGTTCTTC.

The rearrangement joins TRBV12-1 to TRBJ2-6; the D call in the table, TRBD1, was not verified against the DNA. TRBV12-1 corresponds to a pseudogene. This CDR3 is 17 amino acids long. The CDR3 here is CASSGLGGQSRANVLTF. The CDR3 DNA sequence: TGTGCCAGCAGCGGTCTGGGTGGACAAAGTCGGGCCAACGTCCTGACTTTC.